The 20 T cell receptor beta chains below all came from one sample that was sequenced in a study of T cell repertoires in cytomegalovirus infection. One entry per CDR3 protein, called by TCRdb with MiXCR from the reads. The sample records roughly 990,000 distinct CDR3 sequences, approximately 31% being singletons. These receptors' antigens are unknown. This material consisted of cultured CD8+ T cells from PBMCs, taken from culture after CMV antigen stimulation. These receptors originate from a human donor in good health (CMV status not recorded). Some clones in this sample may be carry-over from other donors' samples.

The table lists this clonotype with many counts. The chain employs TRBV7-8 and TRBJ2-6; 8 bases are a match to TRBD1. The germline gives CDR1 SGHVS, CDR2 FQNEAQ. The V and J ends lost 5 bases and 7 bases, in that order; junction bases with no gene match: 19. CDR3 length equals 19 residues. The DNA of the CDR3 is TGTGCCAGCAGCCATAACGATTGGGGACAGGTTATAGAAGCCAACGTCCTGACTTTC. Amino acids: CASSHNDWGQVIEANVLTF.

This sequence joins TRBV7-9 and TRBJ2-5; TRBD1 or TRBD2 may be the D gene (5 bases each). Germline V gene data show CDR1 as SEHNR and CDR2 as FQNEAQ (reference sequence). CDR3 length: 14 amino acids. The V end was cut by 3 bases, the J end by 2 bases, with 10 bases between. CDR3 nucleotides: TGTGCCAGCAGCTTGGGACCAGCACAAGAGACCCAGTACTTC. Encoded protein: CASSLGPAQETQYF.

DNA of the CDR3: TGTGCCAGCAGCCCGTTTTGGGACCAGGGTAACAATGAGCAGTTCTTC. This sequence encodes CASSPFWDQGNNEQFF. V gene TRBV14 combines with J gene TRBJ2-1, with D perhaps given as TRBD1 or TRBD2 (5 bases each). CDR1 and CDR2 (germline): SGHDN, FVKESK. The CDR3 totals 16 residues. Trimming cost V 4 bases and J 5 bases, with 18 bases left between them.

The V and J genes are TRBV3-1 and TRBJ2-2; D is unclear. V shed 0 bases and J shed 5 bases, with 10 bases lying between them. The CDR3 length is 15 residues. In germline, CDR1 is LGHDT, CDR2 YNNKEL (reference sequence). CDR3 DNA sequence: TGTGCCAGCAGCCAAGAATCGGTAGCTACCGGGGAGCTGTTTTTT. Its protein is CASSQESVATGELFF.

About this clonotype itself: A much larger clone differs by one base, so this may be a read error. The rearrangement joins TRBV12-3 or TRBV12-4 to TRBJ2-3; D unresolved. V lost 1 base and J 2 bases, leaving 16 bases between the germline ends. This CDR3 region has 17 residues. The CDR3 protein is CASSLDDGSPFTDTQYF. The CDR3 nucleotides are TGTGCCAGCAGTTTAGATGATGGCAGTCCTTTCACAGATACGCAGTATTTT.

This clonotype was detected a few times. The junction differs from germline at one of its ends, possibly a read error. The chain is built from TRBV5-3 and TRBJ1-1; D is uncertain. TRBV5-3 is treated as an ORF (open reading frame) with a function not yet certain. This CDR3 spans 15 amino acids. The CDR3 bases are TGTGCCAGCAGCTTGGGGTCGTCCATGAACACTGAAGCTTTCTTT. Translated: CASSLGSSMNTEAFF.

The rearrangement uses TRBV2 and TRBJ2-6; 8 bases are shared with TRBD1. The CDR3 contains 16 residues. Germline V gene data show CDR1 as SNHLY and CDR2 as FYNNEI. With 10 bases clipped from V and 0 bases from J, the junction kept 8 bases outside the gene matches. CDR3 DNA sequence: TGTGCCATCGACGGACAGGGTCTCTCTGGGGCCAACGTCCTGACTTTC. Protein sequence: CAIDGQGLSGANVLTF.

This clonotype was counted a single time. The rearrangement uses TRBV7-6 and TRBJ1-2, with unresolved D. This CDR3 has 16 residues. V lost 10 bases and J lost 2, with 23 bases in between. Germline V CDR1 and CDR2: SGHVS, FNYEAQ. The CDR3 region is CATGPAISTDNYGYTF. The CDR3 region has the DNA TGTGCCACCGGACCGGCCATTTCGACGGACAACTATGGCTACACCTTC.

V and J are TRBV6-6 and TRBJ1-2, with D possibly TRBD1 on 5 matching bases. The V gene lost 10 bases and the J gene lost 2 bases, with 14 bases spanning the gap. The CDR3 sequence is 13 residues long. Germline loops: CDR1 MNHNY, CDR2 SVGAGI (reference sequence). CDR3 sequence: CATSKRGNYGYTF. The DNA for the CDR3 is TGTGCCACCTCCAAGAGGGGAAACTATGGCTACACCTTC.

This clonotype has a handful of counts. This sequence joins TRBV24-1 and TRBJ2-5; 7 nucleotides agree with TRBD1. CDR1 KGHDR and CDR2 SFDVKD come from the germline V gene. The CDR3 has 15 residues. Trimming took 0 bases from V and 2 from J; bases not matched to a gene: 2. The CDR3 DNA reads TGTGCCACCAGTGATTTGGGGGACAGTCAAGAGACCCAGTACTTC. Translation gives CATSDLGDSQETQYF.

The chain recombines TRBV5-1 with TRBJ1-1; 7 bases match TRBD1. The CDR3 is 15 amino acids. CDR1 and CDR2 from the germline V gene are SGHRS and YFSETQ. With V trimmed by 2 bases and J by 4 bases, 8 bases remained unmatched. CDR3 nucleotide sequence: TGCGCCAGCAGCTTAAACCGGGACAGCGTCACTGAAGCTTTCTTT. The encoded protein is CASSLNRDSVTEAFF.

The V gene is TRBV6-6, the J gene TRBJ1-2; 7 positions agree with TRBD1. CDR3 length: 15 residues. Germline trimming cut 7 bases from V and 3 bases from J; bases unmatched to any gene: 11. From germline, CDR1 is MNHNY and CDR2 SVGAGI (reference sequence). The CDR3 spells CASISGRDSHYGYTF. The CDR3 DNA sequence: TGTGCCAGCATCTCGGGCAGGGACAGTCACTATGGCTACACCTTC.

The gene calls are TRBV13 and TRBJ1-1; D possibly corresponds to TRBD1 (5 bases). V lost 5 bases and J 1 base, leaving 8 bases between the germline ends. CDR1 and CDR2 (germline): PRHDT, FYEKMQ (reference sequence). The CDR3 runs to 13 residues. The CDR3 loop reads CASSAQANTEAFF. DNA of the CDR3: TGTGCCAGCAGCGCACAGGCGAACACTGAAGCTTTCTTT.

The chain links TRBV6-2 or TRBV6-3 to TRBJ2-7; D ambiguous. V lost 2 bases to trimming and J lost 3 bases, with 8 bases between them. In germline, CDR1 is MNHEY, CDR2 SVGEGT. The CDR3 extends over 13 amino acids. The CDR3 spells CASSYEIVYEQYV. The CDR3 DNA reads as TGTGCCAGCAGTTACGAGATAGTCTACGAGCAGTACGTC.

V usage is TRBV7-9 and J usage is TRBJ1-4, with 8 bases aligning to TRBD1. Germline loops: CDR1 SEHNR, CDR2 FQNEAQ (reference sequence). V gave up 4 bases and J gave up 5 bases; unmatched junction bases: 9. The CDR3 is 16 amino acids. The CDR3 protein is CASSSLQGEENEKLFF. The CDR3 coding sequence is TGTGCCAGCAGCTCGCTACAGGGGGAAGAGAATGAAAAACTGTTTTTT.

This clonotype showed up just a few times. The CDR3 DNA sequence: TGTGCCAGCAGTTACGGACCGAGCAATCAGCCCCAGCATTTT. Amino acid sequence: CASSYGPSNQPQHF. The V call is TRBV6-5, the J call TRBJ1-5; D not resolved. This CDR3 has 14 amino acids. Germline assignment: CDR1 MNHEY and CDR2 SVGAGI. Trimming pared 2 bases from V and 1 base from J, leaving 6 bases between.

About this clonotype: A much larger clone differs by one base, so this may be a read error. The rearrangement uses TRBV7-3 and TRBJ2-2; D call uncertain. CDR3 length: 13 residues. Germline CDR1 reads SGHTA; CDR2 reads FQGTGA. CDR3 bases: TGTGTCAGCAGCCAGGAACCCACCGGGGAGCTGTTTTTT. This encodes CVSSQEPTGELFF.

This clonotype was seen ten or more times. The chain combines TRBV7-9 with TRBJ1-2; 11 bases are a match to TRBD1. Germline CDR1 and CDR2: SEHNR and FQNEAQ (reference sequence). Germline trimming cut 6 bases from V and 1 base from J; bases unmatched to any gene: 7. The CDR3 is made up of 16 amino acids. The CDR3 protein is CASSYRTGGINYGYTF. In nucleotides, the CDR3 is TGTGCCAGCAGTTATAGGACAGGGGGCATTAACTATGGCTACACCTTC.

J is TRBJ1-1 and V is TRBV7-8; no firm D call. The CDR3 consists of 14 residues. Trimming pared 0 bases from V and 3 bases from J, leaving 8 bases between. CDR1 and CDR2 (germline): SGHVS, FQNEAQ. The CDR3 loop reads CASSLAIGDTEAFF. The CDR3 DNA reads TGTGCCAGCAGCTTAGCTATCGGCGACACTGAAGCTTTCTTT. The full variable domain, its missing parts supplied by reference TRBV7-8 and TRBJ1-1, is GAGVSQSPRYKVAKRGQDVALRCDPISGHVSLFWYQQALGQGPEFLTYFQNEAQLDKSGLPSDRFFAERPEGSVSTLKIQRTQQEDSAVYLCASSLAIGDTEAFFGQGTRLTVV.

The J gene is TRBJ2-7, the V gene TRBV27, with D uncertain. Germline assignment: CDR1 MNHEY and CDR2 SMNVEV (reference sequence). The CDR3 is 13 residues long. V lost 2 bases and J 0 bases, leaving 5 bases between the germline ends. As DNA, the CDR3 is TGTGCCAGCAGTTTAACATTCTCCTACGAGCAGTACTTC. Residues: CASSLTFSYEQYF.